Shown below are 16 T cell receptor beta chains from a single sample sequenced in a study of T cells in Graves' hyperthyroidism and ophthalmopathy (dated by TCRdb to the late 2010s). To prepare the library, multiplex PCR was applied. TCRdb records Illumina HiSeq 2000 as the sequencer. TCR beta CDR3 regions were amplified from RNA transcripts. The first round of RT-PCR for the TCR CDR3 was performed with the HTBI primer set and the Qiagen OneStep RT-PCR kit. The raw public reads went through TCRdb reprocessing: fastp at Q25, MiXCR clone calling, in-frame beta chains kept. CDR3 protein sequences are deduplicated, and each keeps its most common genes and DNA. The sample table records roughly 180,000 distinct CDR3 sequences; 8% to 9.5% of these occur just once. Jointly, the top ten make up around 20% of the sample. Sequencing was done on a sample of blood. The source of these receptors is a woman aged 18-29 years with Graves' hyperthyroidism that later progressed to Graves' ophthalmopathy.

This clonotype was counted only a few times. V usage is TRBV30 and J usage is TRBJ1-6; D gene ambiguous. V was trimmed by 0 bases and J by 8 bases, leaving 11 bases between them. This CDR3 is 14 amino acids long. CDR1 is GTSNPN and CDR2 is SVGIG in the germline V gene (reference sequence). The CDR3 reads CAWSVNSFYSPLHF. The CDR3 DNA reads as TGTGCCTGGAGTGTAAACAGTTTCTATTCACCCCTCCACTTT.

This clonotype has only a few counts. The chain combines TRBV6-1 with TRBJ2-1; the match to TRBD1 covers 7 bases. CDR3 size: 14 residues. The J segment lost 8 bases and the V segment lost 5 bases, leaving 9 bases of the junction unmatched. The germline CDR1 and CDR2 sequences are MNHNS and SASEGT. The CDR3 DNA follows: TGTGCCAGCAGTATGGGACAGCAGTTCGATGAGCAGTTCTTC. This codes for CASSMGQQFDEQFF.

This clonotype was seen ten or more times. The chain carries TRBV24-1 and TRBJ2-1; the match to TRBD2 covers 8 bases. V shed 3 bases, J shed 8 bases, and the junction held 11 bases outside the gene matches. Per the germline V gene, CDR1 is KGHDR and CDR2 is SFDVKD. The CDR3 is 16 residues long. CDR3 sequence (DNA): TGTGCCACCAGTGATCCTGCGACTAGCGTTGGCGATGAGCAGTTCTTC. Protein: CATSDPATSVGDEQFF.

This clonotype was recorded at least ten times. V gene TRBV6-1 combines with J gene TRBJ1-2; possible D gene TRBD1, 6 bases. The CDR3 runs 18 residues. V dropped 7 bases and J dropped 4 bases, with 28 bases sitting between them. Germline loops: CDR1 MNHNS, CDR2 SASEGT. CDR3 sequence: CASTPSRSGATGPYGYTF. CDR3 nucleotides: TGTGCCAGCACCCCCTCCCGGTCAGGGGCCACGGGGCCCTATGGCTACACCTTC.

The chain is built from TRBV27 and TRBJ1-2; no definite D call. V was cut by 5 bases and J by 5 bases, with 18 bases left in between. Looked up from germline, CDR1 is MNHEY and CDR2 is SMNVEV (reference sequence). The CDR3 spans 15 residues. DNA for the CDR3: TGTGCCAGCAGTCTACAAGCGACACACGTATATGGCTACACCTTC. Its translation: CASSLQATHVYGYTF.

This clonotype was detected only a few times. The chain joins TRBV4-1 to TRBJ2-2; TRBD2 matches 8 bases. V lost 3 bases, J lost 6 bases, and 0 bases stayed unmatched. The CDR3 loop spans 13 amino acids. Germline V gene data show CDR1 as MGHRA and CDR2 as YSYEKL. In nucleotides, the CDR3 is TGCGCCAGCAGCCAGGGACTAGCCGGGGAGCTGTTTTTT. Residues: CASSQGLAGELFF.

This clonotype has more than one count but fewer than ten. This chain uses TRBV20-1 with TRBJ1-5, with D perhaps TRBD1 (6 bases). Germline V gene data show CDR1 as DFQATT and CDR2 as SNEGSKA (reference sequence). This CDR3 has 16 amino acids. Trimming cost V 3 bases and J 5 bases, with 20 bases left between them. CDR3 amino acids: CSASPLRRGIYQPQHF. The CDR3 coding sequence is TGCAGTGCTAGTCCACTTCGCAGGGGAATTTATCAGCCCCAGCATTTT.

This clonotype was seen at least ten times. This rearrangement joins TRBV28 to TRBJ2-1; TRBD2 aligns across 9 bases. Unmatched junction bases numbered 11, after V lost 5 bases and J lost 6 bases. This CDR3 is 16 amino acids long. Germline V gene sequence: CDR1 MDHEN, CDR2 SYDVKM. The CDR3 bases are TGTGCCAGCAGTCCCCCACGGCGGGGGGGCCTCAATGAGCAGTTCTTC. Encoded protein: CASSPPRRGGLNEQFF.

This clonotype was recorded a few times. A much bigger clone sits one base away, suggesting this may be a read error. The chain recombines TRBV2 with TRBJ2-5; the match to TRBD2 covers 7 bases. CDR1 SNHLY and CDR2 FYNNEI come from the germline V gene. This CDR3 comprises 17 residues. The trim removed 7 bases at V and 5 bases at J, leaving 19 bases unmatched. The CDR3 loop reads CASISRLANGGGETQYF. The DNA of the CDR3 is TGTGCCAGCATCTCGAGACTAGCAAATGGGGGGGGGGAGACCCAGTACTTC.

This clonotype came up many times. The rearrangement links TRBV28 to TRBJ1-6; a weak D match, TRBD1 (5 bases). CDR3 size: 15 residues. V dropped 3 bases and J dropped 10 bases, with 16 bases sitting between them. CDR1 and CDR2 from the germline V gene are MDHEN and SYDVKM. CDR3 loop: CASSFQGRSRSPLHF. CDR3 nucleotide sequence: TGTGCCAGCAGTTTCCAGGGCAGGTCGAGATCACCCCTCCACTTT.

A few counts support this clonotype. The chain couples TRBV6-5 to TRBJ2-6; D assignment may be TRBD1 or TRBD2 (5 bases each). Trimming stripped 4 bases from V and 2 bases from J, with 12 bases between. The CDR3 extends over 16 amino acids. Germline V gene sequence: CDR1 MNHEY, CDR2 SVGAGI. The CDR3 DNA follows: TGTGCCAGCAGTTCCCGGGACGGGGCTGGGGCCAACGTCCTGACTTTC. Amino acids: CASSSRDGAGANVLTF.

This clonotype was found many times. The chain employs TRBV6-1 and TRBJ1-1; possible D gene TRBD1, 6 bases. This CDR3 contains 14 residues. CDR1 is MNHNS, CDR2 SASEGT, per germline. V was trimmed by 5 bases and J by 4 bases, leaving 14 bases between them. As DNA, the CDR3 is TGTGCCAGCAGTTTACAGGGAGGTACCACTGAAGCTTTCTTT. This translates into CASSLQGGTTEAFF.

The chain employs TRBV4-1 and TRBJ2-1, with 8 bases that match TRBD2. Germline lookup yields CDR1 MGHRA and CDR2 YSYEKL. This CDR3 contains 18 residues. With 5 bases clipped from V and 4 bases from J, the junction kept 16 bases outside the gene matches. CDR3 residues: CASSSISGGRKKYNEQFF. In DNA, the CDR3 is TGCGCCAGCAGCTCGATCTCGGGCGGGAGGAAGAAGTACAATGAGCAGTTCTTC.

This clonotype was seen many times. This chain joins TRBV6-5 and TRBJ2-2, with D perhaps being TRBD1 or TRBD2 (5 bases each). The V and J ends lost 2 bases and 0 bases respectively, with 7 bases between them. The CDR3 length is 15 residues. Germline CDR1 reads MNHEY; CDR2 reads SVGAGI. DNA of the CDR3: TGTGCCAGCAGTTACGTGGGGGCGAACACCGGGGAGCTGTTTTTT. Protein sequence: CASSYVGANTGELFF.

This clonotype was observed a single time. Given a much more abundant clone one base away, this may be a read error. V is TRBV6-5 and J is TRBJ2-1; D may be TRBD2 (6 bases). The CDR3 is 15 amino acids. In germline, CDR1 is MNHEY, CDR2 SVGAGI. CDR3 amino acids: CASTFGQGGGDEQLF. Written as DNA, the CDR3 is TGTGCCAGCACTTTTGGGCAGGGAGGAGGAGATGAGCAGCTCTTC.

This clonotype was seen at least ten times. The V gene is TRBV4-2, the J gene TRBJ1-5; no definite D call. Trimming shortened V by 0 bases and J by 5 bases, and 5 bases separated the two germline ends. The CDR3 sequence is 13 residues long. The V gene's germline CDR1 is LGHNA and CDR2 YNFKEQ. The DNA of the CDR3 is TGTGCCAGCAGCCAAGAAACTGATCAGCCCCAGCATTTT. Translating it yields CASSQETDQPQHF.